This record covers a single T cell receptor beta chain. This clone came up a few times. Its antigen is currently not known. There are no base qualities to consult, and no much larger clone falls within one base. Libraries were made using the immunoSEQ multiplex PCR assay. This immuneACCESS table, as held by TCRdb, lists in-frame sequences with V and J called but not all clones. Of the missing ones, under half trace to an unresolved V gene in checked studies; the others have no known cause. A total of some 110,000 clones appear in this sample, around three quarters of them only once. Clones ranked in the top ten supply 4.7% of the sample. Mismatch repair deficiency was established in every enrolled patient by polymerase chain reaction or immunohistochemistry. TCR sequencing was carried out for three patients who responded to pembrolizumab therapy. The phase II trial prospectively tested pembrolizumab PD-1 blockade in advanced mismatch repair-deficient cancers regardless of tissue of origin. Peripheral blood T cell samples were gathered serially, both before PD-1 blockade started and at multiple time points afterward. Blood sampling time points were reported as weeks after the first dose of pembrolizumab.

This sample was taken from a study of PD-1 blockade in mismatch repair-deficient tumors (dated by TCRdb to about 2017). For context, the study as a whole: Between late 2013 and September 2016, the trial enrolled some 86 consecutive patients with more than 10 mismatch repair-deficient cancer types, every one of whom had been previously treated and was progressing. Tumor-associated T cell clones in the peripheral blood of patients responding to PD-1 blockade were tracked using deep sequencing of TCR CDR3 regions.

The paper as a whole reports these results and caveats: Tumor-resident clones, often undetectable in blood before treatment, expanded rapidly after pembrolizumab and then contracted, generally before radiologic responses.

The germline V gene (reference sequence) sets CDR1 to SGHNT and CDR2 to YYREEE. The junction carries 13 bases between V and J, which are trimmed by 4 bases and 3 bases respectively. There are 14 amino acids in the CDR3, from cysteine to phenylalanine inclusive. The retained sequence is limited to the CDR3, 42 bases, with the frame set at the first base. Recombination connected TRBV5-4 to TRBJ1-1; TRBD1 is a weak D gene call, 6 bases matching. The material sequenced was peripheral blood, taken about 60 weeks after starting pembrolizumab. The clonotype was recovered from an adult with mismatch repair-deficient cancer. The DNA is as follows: TGTGCCAGCAGCATTGACAGGTTTTACACTGAAGCTTTCTTT. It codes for CASSIDRFYTEAFF.